Only one count was recorded for the clone carrying this T cell receptor beta chain. Its antigen is not known. The record originates from a study of shared clonotypes between healthy human individuals. Whole-study findings and limits: Generation probabilities of non-shared clonotypes were lower (relative to those shared by all four donors).

This CDR3 is 16 amino acids long. V dropped 3 bases and J dropped 4; count of bases not matched to a gene: 11. Some 32,000 T cell genomes, or roughly 180 ng DNA, went into the sorted-subset replicate PCRs. Authors' analysis steps: Owing to the provision of junction-only sequences devoid of quality scores by immunoSEQ, filtering differed. Generated by immunoSEQ multiplex PCR, the TCRdb table keeps only in-frame clones and is missing some. V and J calls and clone size are copied from that table; D and trimming were computed from the DNA. The sample has around 2,000,000 clones; 85% to 95% are singletons. Caucasian adults living in Nashville, Tennessee, provided all samples.

The sample comprised naive CD4+ T cells sorted from blood. The subset was: CD45RA+ positively selected. The chain combines TRBV23-1 with TRBJ1-1, with 7 bases aligning to TRBD1. TRBV23-1 belongs to the ORF category, with a function that is uncertain. The receptor's source is a man between 18 and 29 years old in good health. In DNA, the CDR3 is TGCGCCAGCAGTCAGTTCGACAGGGTCGAGGGCACTGAAGCTTTCTTT. The encoded protein is CASSQFDRVEGTEAFF.